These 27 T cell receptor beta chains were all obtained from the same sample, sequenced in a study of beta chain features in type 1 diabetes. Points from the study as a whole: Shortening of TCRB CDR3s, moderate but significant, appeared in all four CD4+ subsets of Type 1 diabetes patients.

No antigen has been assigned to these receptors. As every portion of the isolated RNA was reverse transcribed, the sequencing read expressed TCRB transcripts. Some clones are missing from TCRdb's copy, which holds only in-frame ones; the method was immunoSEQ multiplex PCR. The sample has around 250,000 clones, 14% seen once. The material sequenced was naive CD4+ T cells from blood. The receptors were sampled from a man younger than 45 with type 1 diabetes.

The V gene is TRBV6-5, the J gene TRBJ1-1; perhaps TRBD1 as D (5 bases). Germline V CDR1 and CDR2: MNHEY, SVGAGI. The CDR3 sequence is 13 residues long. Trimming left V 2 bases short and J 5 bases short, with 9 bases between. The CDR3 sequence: CASSYRGGTEAFF. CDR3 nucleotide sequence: TGTGCCAGCAGTTACAGGGGTGGTACTGAAGCTTTCTTT.

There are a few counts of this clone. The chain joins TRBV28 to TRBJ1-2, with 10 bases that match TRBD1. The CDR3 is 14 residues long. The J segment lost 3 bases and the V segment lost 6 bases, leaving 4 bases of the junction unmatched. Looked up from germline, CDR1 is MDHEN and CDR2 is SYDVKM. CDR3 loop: CASRQGTGDYGYTF. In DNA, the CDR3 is TGTGCCAGCAGACAGGGGACAGGGGACTATGGCTACACCTTC.

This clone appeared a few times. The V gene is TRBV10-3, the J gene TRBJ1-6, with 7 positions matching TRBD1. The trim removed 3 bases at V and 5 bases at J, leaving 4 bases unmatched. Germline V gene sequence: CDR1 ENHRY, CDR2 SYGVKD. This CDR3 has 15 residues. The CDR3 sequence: CAISESGQNNSPLHF. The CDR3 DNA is TGTGCCATCAGTGAATCGGGACAGAATAATTCACCCCTCCACTTT.

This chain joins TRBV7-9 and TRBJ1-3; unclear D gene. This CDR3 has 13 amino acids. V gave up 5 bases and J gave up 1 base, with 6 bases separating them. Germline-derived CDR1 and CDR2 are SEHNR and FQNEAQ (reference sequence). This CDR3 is CASSTESGNTIYF. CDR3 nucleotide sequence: TGTGCCAGCAGCACAGAATCTGGAAACACCATATATTTT. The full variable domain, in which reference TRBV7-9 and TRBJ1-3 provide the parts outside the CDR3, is DTGVSQNPRHKITKRGQNVTFRCDPISEHNRLYWYRQTLGQGPEFLTYFQNEAQLEKSRLLSDRFSAERPKGSFSTLEIQRTEQGDSAMYLCASSTESGNTIYFGEGSWLTVV.

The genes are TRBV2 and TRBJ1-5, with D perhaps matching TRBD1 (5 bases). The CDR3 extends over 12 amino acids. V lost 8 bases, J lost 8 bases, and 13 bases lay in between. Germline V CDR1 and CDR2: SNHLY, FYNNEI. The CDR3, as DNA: TGTGCCAGCGGGACTCCCCGGGAGCCCCAGCATTTT. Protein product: CASGTPREPQHF.

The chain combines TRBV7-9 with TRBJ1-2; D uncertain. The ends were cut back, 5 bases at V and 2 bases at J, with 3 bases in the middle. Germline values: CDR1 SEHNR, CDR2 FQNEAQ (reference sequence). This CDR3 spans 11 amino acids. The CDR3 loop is CASSLNYGYTF. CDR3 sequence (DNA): TGTGCCAGCAGCCTCAACTATGGCTACACCTTC.

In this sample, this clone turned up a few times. CDR3 nucleotide sequence: TGTGCCATCCAACTAGCAGACCTCCGCGAGACCCAGTACTTC. Translating it yields CAIQLADLRETQYF. The chain carries TRBV6-7 and TRBJ2-5; the D gene is possibly TRBD2 (6 bases). TRBV6-7 is an ORF, with its function uncertain. The CDR3 covers 14 residues. The germline V and J ends were trimmed by 10 bases and 5 bases, with 20 bases remaining between them.

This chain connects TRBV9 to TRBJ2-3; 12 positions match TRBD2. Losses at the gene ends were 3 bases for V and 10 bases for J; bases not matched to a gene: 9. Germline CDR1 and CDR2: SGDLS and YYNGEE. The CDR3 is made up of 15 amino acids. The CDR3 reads CASSASGGAREAQYF. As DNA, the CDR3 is TGTGCCAGCAGCGCTAGCGGGGGGGCCAGGGAGGCGCAGTATTTT.

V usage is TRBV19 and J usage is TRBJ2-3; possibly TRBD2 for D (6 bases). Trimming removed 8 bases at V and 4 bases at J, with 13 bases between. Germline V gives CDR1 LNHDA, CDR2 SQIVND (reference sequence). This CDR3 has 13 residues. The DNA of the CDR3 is TGTGCCAGTGGCGGGACTCTCTCAGATACGCAGTATTTT. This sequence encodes CASGGTLSDTQYF. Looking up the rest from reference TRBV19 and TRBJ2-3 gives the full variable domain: DGGITQSPKYLFRKEGQNVTLSCEQNLNHDAMYWYRQDPGQGLRLIYYSQIVNDFQKGDIAEGYSVSREKKESFPLTVTSAQKNPTAFYLCASGGTLSDTQYFGPGTRLTVL.

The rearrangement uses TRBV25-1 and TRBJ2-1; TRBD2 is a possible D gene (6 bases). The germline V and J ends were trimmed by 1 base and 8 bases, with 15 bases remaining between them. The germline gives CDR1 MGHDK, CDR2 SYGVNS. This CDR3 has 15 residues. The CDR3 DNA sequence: TGTGCCAGCAGTGAATGGTGGGAGGCGGGTGATGAGCAGTTCTTC. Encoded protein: CASSEWWEAGDEQFF. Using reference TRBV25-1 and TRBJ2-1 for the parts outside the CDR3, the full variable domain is EADIYQTPRYLVIGTGKKITLECSQTMGHDKMYWYQQDPGMELHLIHYSYGVNSTEKGDLSSESTVSRIRTEHFPLTLESARPSHTSQYLCASSEWWEAGDEQFFGPGTRLTVL.

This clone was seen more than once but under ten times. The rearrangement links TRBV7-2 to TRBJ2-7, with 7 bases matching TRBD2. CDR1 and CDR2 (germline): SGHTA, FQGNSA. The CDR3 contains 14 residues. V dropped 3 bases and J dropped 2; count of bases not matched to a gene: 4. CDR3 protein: CASSFEGRAYEQYF. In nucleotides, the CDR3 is TGTGCCAGCAGCTTTGAAGGGAGGGCCTACGAGCAGTACTTC.

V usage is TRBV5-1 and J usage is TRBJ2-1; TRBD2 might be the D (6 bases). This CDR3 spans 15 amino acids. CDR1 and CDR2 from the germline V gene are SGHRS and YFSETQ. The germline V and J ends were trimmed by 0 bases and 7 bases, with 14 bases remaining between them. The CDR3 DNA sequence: TGCGCCAGCAGCTTGGTGACGGGGGTAGGGAATGAGCAGTTCTTC. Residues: CASSLVTGVGNEQFF.

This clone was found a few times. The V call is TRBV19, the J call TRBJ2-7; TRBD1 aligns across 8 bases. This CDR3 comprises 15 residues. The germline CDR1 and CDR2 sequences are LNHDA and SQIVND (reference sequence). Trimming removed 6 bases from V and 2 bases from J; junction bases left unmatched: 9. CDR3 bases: TGTGCCAGTAGCGAAACAGGGGGAGTCGCCTACGAGCAGTACTTC. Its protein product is CASSETGGVAYEQYF.

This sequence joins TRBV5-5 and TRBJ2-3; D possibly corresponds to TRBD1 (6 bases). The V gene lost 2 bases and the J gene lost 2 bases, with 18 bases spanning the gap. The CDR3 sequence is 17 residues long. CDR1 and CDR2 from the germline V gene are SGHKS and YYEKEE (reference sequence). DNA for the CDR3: TGTGCCAGCAGCTTCGGGACACTGCGGATGGTCACAGATACGCAGTATTTT. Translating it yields CASSFGTLRMVTDTQYF.

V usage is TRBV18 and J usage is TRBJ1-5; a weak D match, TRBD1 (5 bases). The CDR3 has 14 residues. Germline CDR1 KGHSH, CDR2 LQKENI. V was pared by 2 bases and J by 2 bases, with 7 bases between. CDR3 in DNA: TGTGCCAGCTCACCAGCGGGGGGCAATCAGCCCCAGCATTTT. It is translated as CASSPAGGNQPQHF.

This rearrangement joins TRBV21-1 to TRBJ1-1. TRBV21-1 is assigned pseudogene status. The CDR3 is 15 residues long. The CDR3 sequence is CASSTRGGLNTEAFF. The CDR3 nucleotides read TGTGCCAGCAGCACCCGTGGCGGCCTGAACACTGAAGCTTTCTTT.

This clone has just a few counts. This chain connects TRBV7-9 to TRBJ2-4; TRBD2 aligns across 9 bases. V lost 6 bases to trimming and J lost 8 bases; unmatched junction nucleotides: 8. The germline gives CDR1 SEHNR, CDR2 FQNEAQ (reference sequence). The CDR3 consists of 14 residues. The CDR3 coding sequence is TGTGCCAGCAGGTTCTCTAGCGGGGCGGACATTCAGTACTTC. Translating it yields CASRFSSGADIQYF. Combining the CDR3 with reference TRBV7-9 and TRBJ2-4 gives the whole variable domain DTGVSQNPRHKITKRGQNVTFRCDPISEHNRLYWYRQTLGQGPEFLTYFQNEAQLEKSRLLSDRFSAERPKGSFSTLEIQRTEQGDSAMYLCASRFSSGADIQYFGAGTRLSVL.

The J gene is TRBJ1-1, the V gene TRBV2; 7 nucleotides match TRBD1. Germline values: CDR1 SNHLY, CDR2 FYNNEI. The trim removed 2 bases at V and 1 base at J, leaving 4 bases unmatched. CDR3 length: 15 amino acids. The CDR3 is CASSESGTENTEAFF. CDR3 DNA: TGTGCCAGCAGTGAATCCGGGACAGAGAACACTGAAGCTTTCTTT.

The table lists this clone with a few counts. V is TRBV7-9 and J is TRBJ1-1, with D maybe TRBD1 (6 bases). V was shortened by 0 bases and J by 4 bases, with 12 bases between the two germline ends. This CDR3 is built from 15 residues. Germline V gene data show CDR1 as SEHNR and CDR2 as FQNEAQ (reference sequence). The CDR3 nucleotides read TGTGCCAGCAGCTTAGCGCTACAGGGCCGCACTGAAGCTTTCTTT. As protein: CASSLALQGRTEAFF. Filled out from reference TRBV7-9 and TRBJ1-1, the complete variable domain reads DTGVSQNPRHKITKRGQNVTFRCDPISEHNRLYWYRQTLGQGPEFLTYFQNEAQLEKSRLLSDRFSAERPKGSFSTLEIQRTEQGDSAMYLCASSLALQGRTEAFFGQGTRLTVV.

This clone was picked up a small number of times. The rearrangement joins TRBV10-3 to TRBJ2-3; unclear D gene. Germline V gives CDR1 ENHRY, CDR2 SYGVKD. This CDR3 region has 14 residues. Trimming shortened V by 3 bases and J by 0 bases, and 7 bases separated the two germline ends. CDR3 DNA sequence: TGTGCCATCAGTGATACGGTTAGCACAGATACGCAGTATTTT. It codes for CAISDTVSTDTQYF.

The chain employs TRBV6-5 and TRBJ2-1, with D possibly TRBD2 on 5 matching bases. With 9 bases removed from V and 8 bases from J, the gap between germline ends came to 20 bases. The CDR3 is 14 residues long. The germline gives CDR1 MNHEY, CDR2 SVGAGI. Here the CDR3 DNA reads TGTGCCAGTGGAAGGACGGCCGGAGGCGATGAGCAGTTCTTC. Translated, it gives CASGRTAGGDEQFF.

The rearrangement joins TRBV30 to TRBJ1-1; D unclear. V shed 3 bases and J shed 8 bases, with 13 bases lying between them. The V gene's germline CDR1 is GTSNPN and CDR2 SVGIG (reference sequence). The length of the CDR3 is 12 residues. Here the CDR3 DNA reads TGTGCCTGGAGCCCAGCGGGAAGGGAAGCTTTCTTT. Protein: CAWSPAGREAFF. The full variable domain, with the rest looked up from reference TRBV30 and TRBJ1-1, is SQTIHQWPATLVQPVGSPLSLECTVEGTSNPNLYWYRQAAGRGLQLLFYSVGIGQISSEVPQNLSASRPQDRQFILSSKKLLLSDSGFYLCAWSPAGREAFFGQGTRLTVV.

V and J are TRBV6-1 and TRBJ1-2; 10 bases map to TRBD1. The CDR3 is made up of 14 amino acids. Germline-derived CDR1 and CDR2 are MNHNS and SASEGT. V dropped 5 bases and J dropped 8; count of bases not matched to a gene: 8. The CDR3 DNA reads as TGTGCCAGCAGTATCCTCCGGGACAGGGGAGGCTACACCTTC. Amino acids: CASSILRDRGGYTF.

The CDR3 spells CASSPIDRGAYEQYF. In nucleotides, the CDR3 is TGTGCCAGCTCACCTATCGACAGGGGAGCCTACGAGCAGTACTTC. The chain is built from TRBV18 and TRBJ2-7; TRBD1 matches 8 bases. After removal of 3 bases from V and 2 bases from J, the junction contained 6 bases not matched to a gene. The CDR3 totals 15 residues. Germline loops: CDR1 KGHSH, CDR2 LQKENI.

The CDR3 DNA reads TGTGCCAGCAGTGCCGCGGACAGGGGGAGGGGATATGGCTACACCTTC. Translation: CASSAADRGRGYGYTF. This chain uses TRBV25-1 with TRBJ1-2; 10 bases line up with TRBD1. This CDR3 region has 16 residues. The V gene's germline CDR1 is MGHDK and CDR2 SYGVNS. V lost 4 bases to trimming and J lost 5 bases; unmatched junction nucleotides: 10.

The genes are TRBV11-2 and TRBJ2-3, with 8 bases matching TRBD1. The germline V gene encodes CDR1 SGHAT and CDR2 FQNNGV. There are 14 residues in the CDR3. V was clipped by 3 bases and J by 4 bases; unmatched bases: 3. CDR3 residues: CASSFSRGPDTQYF. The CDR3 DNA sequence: TGTGCCAGCAGCTTTTCCAGGGGGCCAGATACGCAGTATTTT.

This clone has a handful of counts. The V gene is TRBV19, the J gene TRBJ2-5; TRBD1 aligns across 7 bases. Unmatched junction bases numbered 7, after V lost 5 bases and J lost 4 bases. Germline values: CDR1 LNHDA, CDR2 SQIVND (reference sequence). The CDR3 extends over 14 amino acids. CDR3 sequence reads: CASSPDRPPETQYF. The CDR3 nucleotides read TGTGCCAGTAGTCCGGACAGGCCCCCAGAGACCCAGTACTTC.